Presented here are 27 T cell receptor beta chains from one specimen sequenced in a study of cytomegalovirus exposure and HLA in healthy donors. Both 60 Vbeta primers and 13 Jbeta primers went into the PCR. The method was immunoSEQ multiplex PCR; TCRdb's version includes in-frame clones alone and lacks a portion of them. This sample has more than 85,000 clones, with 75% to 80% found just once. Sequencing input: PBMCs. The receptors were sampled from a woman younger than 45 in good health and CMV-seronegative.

CDR3 sequence reads: CASTATGETAGNEQFF. As DNA, the CDR3 is TGTGCCAGTACCGCTACGGGGGAGACTGCAGGCAATGAGCAGTTCTTC. The V gene is TRBV14, the J gene TRBJ2-1, with D possibly matching TRBD2 (6 bases). The V end was cut by 9 bases, the J end by 6 bases, with 24 bases between. This CDR3 region has 16 residues. Per the germline V gene, CDR1 is SGHDN and CDR2 is FVKESK.

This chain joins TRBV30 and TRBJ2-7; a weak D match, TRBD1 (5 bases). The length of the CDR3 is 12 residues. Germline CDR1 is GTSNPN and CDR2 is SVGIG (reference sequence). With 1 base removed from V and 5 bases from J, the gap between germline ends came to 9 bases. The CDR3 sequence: CAWSAGANEQYF. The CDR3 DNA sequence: TGTGCCTGGAGTGCTGGGGCCAACGAGCAGTACTTC.

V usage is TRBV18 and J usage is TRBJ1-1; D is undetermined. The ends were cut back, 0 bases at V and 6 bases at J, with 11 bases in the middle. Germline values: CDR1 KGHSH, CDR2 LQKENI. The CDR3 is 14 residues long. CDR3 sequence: CASSPPPTNSEAFF. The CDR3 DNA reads TGTGCCAGCTCACCACCCCCGACTAACTCTGAAGCTTTCTTT.

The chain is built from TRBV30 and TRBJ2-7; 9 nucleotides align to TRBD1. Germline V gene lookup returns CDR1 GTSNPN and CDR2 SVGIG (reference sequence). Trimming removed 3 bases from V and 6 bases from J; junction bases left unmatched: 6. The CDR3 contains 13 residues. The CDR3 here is CAWRGQGSGEQYF. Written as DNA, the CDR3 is TGTGCCTGGAGGGGACAGGGTTCGGGCGAGCAGTACTTC. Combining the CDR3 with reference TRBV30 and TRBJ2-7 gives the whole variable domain SQTIHQWPATLVQPVGSPLSLECTVEGTSNPNLYWYRQAAGRGLQLLFYSVGIGQISSEVPQNLSASRPQDRQFILSSKKLLLSDSGFYLCAWRGQGSGEQYFGPGTRLTVT.

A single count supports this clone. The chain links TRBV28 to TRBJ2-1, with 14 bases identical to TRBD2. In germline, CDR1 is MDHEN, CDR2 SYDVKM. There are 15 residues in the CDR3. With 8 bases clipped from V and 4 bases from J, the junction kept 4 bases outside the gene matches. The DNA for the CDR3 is TGTGCCAGCGAGGGGACTAGCGGGGGTTACAATGAGCAGTTCTTC. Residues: CASEGTSGGYNEQFF. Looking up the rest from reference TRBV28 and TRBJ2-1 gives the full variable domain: DVKVTQSSRYLVKRTGEKVFLECVQDMDHENMFWYRQDPGLGLRLIYFSYDVKMKEKGDIPEGYSVSREKKERFSLILESASTNQTSMYLCASEGTSGGYNEQFFGPGTRLTVL.

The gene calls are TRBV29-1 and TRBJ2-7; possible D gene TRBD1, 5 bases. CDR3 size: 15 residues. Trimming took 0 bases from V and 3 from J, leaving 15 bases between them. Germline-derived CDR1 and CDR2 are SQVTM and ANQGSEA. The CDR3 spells CSVEDRRGQHYEQYF. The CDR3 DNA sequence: TGCAGCGTTGAAGATCGGAGAGGACAACACTACGAGCAGTACTTC.

CDR3 protein: CASRASYNEQFF. In DNA, the CDR3 is TGTGCCAGTAGAGCTTCCTACAATGAGCAGTTCTTC. This chain uses TRBV19 with TRBJ2-1; no clear D. This CDR3 is 12 amino acids long. V lost 6 bases to trimming and J lost 1 base, with 4 bases between them. In germline, CDR1 is LNHDA, CDR2 SQIVND (reference sequence).

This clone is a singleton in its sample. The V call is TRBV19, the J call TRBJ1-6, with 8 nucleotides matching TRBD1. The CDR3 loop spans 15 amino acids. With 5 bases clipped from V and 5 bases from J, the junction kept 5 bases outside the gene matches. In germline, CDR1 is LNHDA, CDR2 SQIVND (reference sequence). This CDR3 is CASSRQGTNNSPLHF. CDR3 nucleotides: TGTGCCAGTAGTCGACAGGGGACTAATAATTCACCCCTCCACTTT.

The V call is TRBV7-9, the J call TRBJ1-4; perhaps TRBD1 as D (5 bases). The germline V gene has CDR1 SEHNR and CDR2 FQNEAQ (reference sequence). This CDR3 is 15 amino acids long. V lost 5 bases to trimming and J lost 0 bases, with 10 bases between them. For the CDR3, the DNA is TGTGCCAGCAGCACCTACAGGTCAACTAATGAAAAACTGTTTTTT. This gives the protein CASSTYRSTNEKLFF.

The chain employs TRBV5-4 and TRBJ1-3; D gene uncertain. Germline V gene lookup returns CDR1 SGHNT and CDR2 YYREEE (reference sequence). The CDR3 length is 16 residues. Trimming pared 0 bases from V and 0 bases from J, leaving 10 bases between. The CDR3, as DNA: TGTGCCAGCAGCTTGGGCTTAGCGAGCTCTGGAAACACCATATATTTT. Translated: CASSLGLASSGNTIYF.

CDR3: CASSGHPNTEAFF. CDR3 nucleotides: TGTGCCAGCAGCGGGCATCCGAACACTGAAGCTTTCTTT. The rearrangement links TRBV7-2 to TRBJ1-1; no firm D call. Germline V gene data show CDR1 as SGHTA and CDR2 as FQGNSA. The CDR3 contains 13 residues. The V end lost 5 bases, the J end lost 1 base, and 8 bases lay between the germline ends.

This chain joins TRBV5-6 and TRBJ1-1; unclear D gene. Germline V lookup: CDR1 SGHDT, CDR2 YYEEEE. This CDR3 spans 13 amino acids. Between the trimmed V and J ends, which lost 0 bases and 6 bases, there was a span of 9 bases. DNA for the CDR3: TGTGCCAGCAGCTTGGCCGGGCGGGCTGAAGCTTTCTTT. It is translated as CASSLAGRAEAFF.

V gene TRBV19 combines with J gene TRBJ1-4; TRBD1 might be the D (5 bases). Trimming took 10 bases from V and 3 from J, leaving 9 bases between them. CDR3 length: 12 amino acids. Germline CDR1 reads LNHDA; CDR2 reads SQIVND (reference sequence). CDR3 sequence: CATQEANEKLFF. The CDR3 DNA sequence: TGTGCCACACAGGAAGCTAATGAAAAACTGTTTTTT.

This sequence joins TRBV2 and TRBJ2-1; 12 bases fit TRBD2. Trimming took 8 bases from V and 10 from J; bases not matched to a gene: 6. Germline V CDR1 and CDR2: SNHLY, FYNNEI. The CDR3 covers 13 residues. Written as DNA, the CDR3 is TGTGCCAGCCGACTAGCGGGAGAGGGCGAGCAGTTCTTC. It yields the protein CASRLAGEGEQFF.

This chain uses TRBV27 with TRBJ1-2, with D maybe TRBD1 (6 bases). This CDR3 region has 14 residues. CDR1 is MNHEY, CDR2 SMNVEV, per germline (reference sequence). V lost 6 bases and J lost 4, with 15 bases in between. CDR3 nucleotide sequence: TGTGCCAGCAGCCCCTACAGGGCCGGCTATGGCTACACCTTC. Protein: CASSPYRAGYGYTF.

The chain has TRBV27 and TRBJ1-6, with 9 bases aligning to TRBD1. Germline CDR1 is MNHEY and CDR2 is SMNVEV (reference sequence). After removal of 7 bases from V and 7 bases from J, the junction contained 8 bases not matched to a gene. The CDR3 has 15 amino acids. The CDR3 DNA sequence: TGTGCCAGCAAACTCACCGGGACAGGGAATTCACCCCTCCACTTT. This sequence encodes CASKLTGTGNSPLHF.

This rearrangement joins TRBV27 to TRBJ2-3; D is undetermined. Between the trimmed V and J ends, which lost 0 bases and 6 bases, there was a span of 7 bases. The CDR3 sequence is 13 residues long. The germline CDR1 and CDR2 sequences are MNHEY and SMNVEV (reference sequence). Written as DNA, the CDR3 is TGTGCCAGCAGTTTATCCGGGTTGGATACGCAGTATTTT. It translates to CASSLSGLDTQYF.

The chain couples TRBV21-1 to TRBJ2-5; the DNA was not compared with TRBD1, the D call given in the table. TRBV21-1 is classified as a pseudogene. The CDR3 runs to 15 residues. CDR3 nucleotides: TGTGCCAGCAGCTCCCGGACAGATCTGAGGGAGACCCAGTACTTC. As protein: CASSSRTDLRETQYF.

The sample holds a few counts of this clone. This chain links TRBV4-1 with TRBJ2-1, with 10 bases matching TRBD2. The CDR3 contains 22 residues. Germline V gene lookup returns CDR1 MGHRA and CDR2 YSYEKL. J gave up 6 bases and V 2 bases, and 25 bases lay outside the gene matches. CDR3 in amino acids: CASSQPSVLAGGQTERSNEQFF. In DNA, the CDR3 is TGCGCCAGCAGCCAACCATCCGTCTTAGCGGGGGGCCAGACCGAACGGTCCAATGAGCAGTTCTTC.

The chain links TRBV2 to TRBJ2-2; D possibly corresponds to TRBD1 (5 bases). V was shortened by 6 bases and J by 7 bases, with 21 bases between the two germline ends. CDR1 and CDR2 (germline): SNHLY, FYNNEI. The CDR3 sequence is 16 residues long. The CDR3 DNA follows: TGTGCCAGCAGAGGGAACAGGACCCCGAACGGCGGGGAGCTGTTTTTT. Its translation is CASRGNRTPNGGELFF.

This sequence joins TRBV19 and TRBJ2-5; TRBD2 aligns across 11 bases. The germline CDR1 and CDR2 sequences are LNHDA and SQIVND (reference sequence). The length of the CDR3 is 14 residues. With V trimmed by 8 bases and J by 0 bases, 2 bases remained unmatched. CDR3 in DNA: TGTGCCAGTTTTAGCGGGAGGGACCAAGAGACCCAGTACTTC. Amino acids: CASFSGRDQETQYF. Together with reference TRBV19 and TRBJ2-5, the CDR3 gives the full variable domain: DGGITQSPKYLFRKEGQNVTLSCEQNLNHDAMYWYRQDPGQGLRLIYYSQIVNDFQKGDIAEGYSVSREKKESFPLTVTSAQKNPTAFYLCASFSGRDQETQYFGPGTRLLVL.

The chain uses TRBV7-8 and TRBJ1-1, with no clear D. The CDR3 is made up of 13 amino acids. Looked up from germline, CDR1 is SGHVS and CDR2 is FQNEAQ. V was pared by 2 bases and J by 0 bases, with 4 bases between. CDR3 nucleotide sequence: TGTGCCAGCAGCTTACGGTTGAACACTGAAGCTTTCTTT. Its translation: CASSLRLNTEAFF. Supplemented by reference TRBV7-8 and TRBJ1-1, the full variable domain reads GAGVSQSPRYKVAKRGQDVALRCDPISGHVSLFWYQQALGQGPEFLTYFQNEAQLDKSGLPSDRFFAERPEGSVSTLKIQRTQQEDSAVYLCASSLRLNTEAFFGQGTRLTVV.

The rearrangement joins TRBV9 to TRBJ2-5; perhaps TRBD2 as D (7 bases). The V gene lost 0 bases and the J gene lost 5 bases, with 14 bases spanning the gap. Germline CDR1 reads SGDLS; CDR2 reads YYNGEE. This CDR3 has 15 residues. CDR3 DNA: TGTGCCAGCAGCGTAGGGGGGGGCGCAGGGGAGACCCAGTACTTC. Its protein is CASSVGGGAGETQYF.

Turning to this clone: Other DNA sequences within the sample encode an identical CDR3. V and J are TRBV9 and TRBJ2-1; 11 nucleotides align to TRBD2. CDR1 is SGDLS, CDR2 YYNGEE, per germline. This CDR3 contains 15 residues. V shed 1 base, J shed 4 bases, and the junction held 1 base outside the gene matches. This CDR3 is CASSVTSGSYNEQFF. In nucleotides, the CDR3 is TGTGCCAGCAGCGTAACTAGCGGGAGTTACAATGAGCAGTTCTTC.

CDR3 residues: CASSLGRNTEAFF. DNA for the CDR3: TGTGCCAGCAGCCTCGGGAGGAACACTGAAGCTTTCTTT. The chain recombines TRBV7-3 with TRBJ1-1; D uncertain. This CDR3 comprises 13 residues. From germline, CDR1 is SGHTA and CDR2 FQGTGA. V was trimmed by 5 bases and J by 1 base, leaving 8 bases between them.

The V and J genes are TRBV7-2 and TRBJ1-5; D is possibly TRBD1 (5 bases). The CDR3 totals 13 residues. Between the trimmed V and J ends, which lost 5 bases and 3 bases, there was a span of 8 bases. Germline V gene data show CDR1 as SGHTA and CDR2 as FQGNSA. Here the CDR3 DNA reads TGTGCCAGCAGCCTCAGGGTCAATCAGCCCCAGCATTTT. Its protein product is CASSLRVNQPQHF.

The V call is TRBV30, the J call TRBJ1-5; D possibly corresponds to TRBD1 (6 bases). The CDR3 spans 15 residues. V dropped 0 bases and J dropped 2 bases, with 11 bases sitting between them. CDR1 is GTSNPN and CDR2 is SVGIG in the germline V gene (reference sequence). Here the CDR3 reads CAWSVQGEGNQPQHF. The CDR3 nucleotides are TGTGCCTGGAGTGTACAGGGTGAAGGCAATCAGCCCCAGCATTTT.